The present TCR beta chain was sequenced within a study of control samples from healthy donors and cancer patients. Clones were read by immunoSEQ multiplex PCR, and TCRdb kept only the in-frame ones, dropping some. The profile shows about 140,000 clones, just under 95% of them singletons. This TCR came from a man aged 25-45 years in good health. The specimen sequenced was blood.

The CDR3 loop is CASSPWGSSRETQYF. The CDR3 nucleotides are TGTGCCAGCAGCCCGTGGGGCTCTAGTCGGGAGACCCAGTACTTC. V gene TRBV7-8 combines with J gene TRBJ2-5; TRBD1 might be the D (5 bases). Trimming took off 5 bases at V and 5 bases at J, with 18 bases between the two ends. Germline V CDR1 and CDR2: SGHVS, FQNEAQ. The CDR3 sequence is 15 residues long.